These 27 T cell receptor beta chains were sequenced from one sample in a study of blood T cells in healthy people across ages. Alongside a J-beta primer mix, a sample-barcoded 5' primer served in a second PCR lasting about 7 to 11 cycles. TCRdb independently ran MiXCR on the 5' RACE reads; one entry per CDR3 protein. The data contain about 1.6 million distinct CDR3 sequences, almost 35% of them seen just once; the ten biggest clones take up about 11%. Specimen: blood. The receptor set was obtained from a woman in her twenties or thirties in good health.

This rearrangement joins TRBV2 to TRBJ2-3; D gene unclear. Germline loops: CDR1 SNHLY, CDR2 FYNNEI. V lost 3 bases and J lost 4, with 8 bases in between. The CDR3 has 13 amino acids. DNA of the CDR3: TGTGCCAGCAGTGACCCACTTTCAGATACGCAGTATTTT. Amino acid sequence: CASSDPLSDTQYF.

This clonotype was counted only a few times. V gene TRBV6-6 combines with J gene TRBJ1-1, with unresolved D. The V and J ends lost 1 base and 2 bases respectively, with 8 bases between them. CDR1 is MNHNY, CDR2 SVGAGI, per germline (reference sequence). The CDR3 loop spans 14 amino acids. The CDR3 nucleotides read TGTGCCAGCAGTTACTTGGGTCGAAACACTGAAGCTTTCTTT. It codes for CASSYLGRNTEAFF.

This clonotype was detected only a few times. The V and J genes are TRBV12-3 or TRBV12-4 and TRBJ2-1, with D perhaps assigned TRBD1 or TRBD2 (5 bases each). V dropped 6 bases and J dropped 14 bases, with 14 bases sitting between them. The CDR3 spans 11 residues. This CDR3 is CASRQGPGEFF. The CDR3 DNA follows: TGTGCCAGCAGGCAGGGCCCCGGGGAGTTCTTC.

The J gene is TRBJ1-1, the V gene TRBV18; D remains ambiguous. This CDR3 has 15 residues. Per germline, CDR1 KGHSH and CDR2 LQKENI. V lost 3 bases and J 3 bases, leaving 14 bases between the germline ends. The CDR3 bases are TGTGCCAGCTCACCCCAGAACGGTTGGGACACTGAAGCTTTCTTT. Protein: CASSPQNGWDTEAFF.

The table lists this clonotype with a few counts. The rearrangement joins TRBV27 to TRBJ2-1, with a possible D match to TRBD1 (6 bases). The CDR3 loop spans 14 amino acids. With 2 bases removed from V and 6 bases from J, the gap between germline ends came to 11 bases. Germline CDR1 MNHEY, CDR2 SMNVEV (reference sequence). The CDR3 DNA is TGTGCCAGCAGTTTAAACAGGGCAGGCAATGAGCAGTTCTTC. This gives the protein CASSLNRAGNEQFF.

This chain links TRBV7-2 with TRBJ2-5; TRBD2 agrees at 8 bases. Germline CDR1 is SGHTA and CDR2 is FQGNSA. The V gene end was trimmed by 2 bases and the J gene end by 5 bases; junction bases not matched to a gene: 10. The CDR3 length is 16 residues. CDR3 loop: CASSLWISGEPETQYF. In DNA, the CDR3 is TGTGCCAGCAGCTTATGGATTAGCGGGGAACCCGAGACCCAGTACTTC.

This chain joins TRBV20-1 and TRBJ2-1; the D gene is possibly TRBD1 (6 bases). The CDR3 is made up of 14 amino acids. Germline V gene sequence: CDR1 DFQATT, CDR2 SNEGSKA (reference sequence). The V gene lost 3 bases and the J gene lost 6 bases, with 15 bases spanning the gap. This chain's CDR3 is CSASQRGMSNEQFF. The DNA for the CDR3 is TGCAGTGCTAGTCAAAGGGGGATGAGCAATGAGCAGTTCTTC.

This clonotype came up a few times. This sequence joins TRBV4-1 and TRBJ2-7; TRBD1 agrees at 11 bases. CDR1 is MGHRA, CDR2 YSYEKL, per germline. The CDR3 contains 16 residues. The V gene end was trimmed by 0 bases and the J gene end by 2 bases; junction bases not matched to a gene: 3. CDR3 protein: CASSQDWGQGAYEQYF. As DNA, the CDR3 is TGCGCCAGCAGCCAAGATTGGGGACAGGGGGCCTACGAGCAGTACTTC.

This clonotype was found a few times. It is unclear where the CDR3 begins or ends on the DNA, so no DNA is shown, and the CDR3 is as TCRdb lists it. V is TRBV6-2 or TRBV6-3 and J is TRBJ2-3; the table's TRBD2 call for D was not verified on the DNA. Per germline, CDR1 MNHEY and CDR2 SVGEGT. The CDR3 is 15 amino acids in total, end residues counted. This CDR3 is CASSILGPPTDTQYF.

The sample holds a few counts of this clonotype. This chain joins TRBV6-5 and TRBJ1-1, with D unclear. V gave up 0 bases and J gave up 6 bases, with 14 bases separating them. Germline assignment: CDR1 MNHEY and CDR2 SVGAGI. This CDR3 has 15 residues. DNA for the CDR3: TGTGCCAGCAGTTACTCAATTGGCCGGGGATCTGAAGCTTTCTTT. Encoded protein: CASSYSIGRGSEAFF.

The chain recombines TRBV29-1 with TRBJ2-5; TRBD1 is a possible D gene (6 bases). Trimming took 7 bases from V and 1 from J, leaving 16 bases between them. The CDR3 covers 14 residues. The germline CDR1 and CDR2 sequences are SQVTM and ANQGSEA. The CDR3 loop is CSAEGVTGQETQYF. Here the CDR3 DNA reads TGCAGCGCTGAGGGGGTGACAGGCCAAGAGACCCAGTACTTC.

V usage is TRBV4-1 and J usage is TRBJ2-1, with D possibly being TRBD2 (6 bases). The CDR3 spans 20 residues. Germline CDR1 is MGHRA and CDR2 is YSYEKL. Trimming removed 0 bases at V and 4 bases at J, with 25 bases between. The CDR3 DNA is TGCGCCAGCAGCCAAGAAGTTAGCGGACGTACCAACCCCCAATACAATGAGCAGTTCTTC. Amino acids: CASSQEVSGRTNPQYNEQFF.

This clonotype has just a few counts. The CDR3 spells CSATGTLNQPQHF. The CDR3 coding sequence is TGCAGTGCCACCGGGACACTCAATCAGCCCCAGCATTTT. The chain couples TRBV20-1 to TRBJ1-5, with D possibly matching TRBD1 (6 bases). Germline-derived CDR1 and CDR2 are DFQATT and SNEGSKA (reference sequence). V shed 6 bases and J shed 3 bases, with 12 bases lying between them. The CDR3 spans 13 residues.

The genes are TRBV5-6 and TRBJ2-7; D may be TRBD2 (5 bases). The germline gives CDR1 SGHDT, CDR2 YYEEEE. This CDR3 region has 13 residues. V was trimmed by 4 bases and J by 5 bases, leaving 13 bases between them. The CDR3 is CASSMGAMDEQYF. In DNA, the CDR3 is TGTGCCAGCAGCATGGGAGCGATGGACGAGCAGTACTTC.

This clonotype showed up just a few times. This sequence joins TRBV5-5 and TRBJ2-3, with TRBD2 identical over 7 bases. This CDR3 is built from 16 residues. With V trimmed by 4 bases and J by 5 bases, 13 bases remained unmatched. Per germline, CDR1 SGHKS and CDR2 YYEKEE (reference sequence). The CDR3 is CASSASASGVRDTQYF. The CDR3 DNA reads TGTGCCAGCAGCGCCTCGGCTAGCGGAGTAAGAGATACGCAGTATTTT. The full variable domain, with the rest looked up from reference TRBV5-5 and TRBJ2-3, is DAGVTQSPTHLIKTRGQQVTLRCSPISGHKSVSWYQQVLGQGPQFIFQYYEKEERGRGNFPDRFSARQFPNYSSELNVNALLLGDSALYLCASSASASGVRDTQYFGPGTRLTVL.

In its sample, this clonotype was seen a few times. The chain links TRBV20-1 to TRBJ2-7; 9 nucleotides agree with TRBD2. The CDR3 consists of 15 residues. Germline V gene sequence: CDR1 DFQATT, CDR2 SNEGSKA (reference sequence). The V gene end was trimmed by 0 bases and the J gene end by 1 base; junction bases not matched to a gene: 4. The CDR3 nucleotides read TGCAGTGCTAGAGATTTCCTAGCGGGGTCCTACGAGCAGTACTTC. This codes for CSARDFLAGSYEQYF.

This clonotype was recorded a few times. This chain uses TRBV4-2 with TRBJ2-3; 7 bases are a match to TRBD2. The CDR3 is 17 residues long. Germline lookup yields CDR1 LGHNA and CDR2 YNFKEQ. V trimming: 3 bases; J trimming: 2 bases; junction bases outside the gene matches: 11. In nucleotides, the CDR3 is TGTGCCAGCAGCCATGATGTGGGGGGGACGTACACAGATACGCAGTATTTT. Its translation is CASSHDVGGTYTDTQYF.

This clonotype was observed once. An end of the junction does not agree with germline; a read error may underlie this. The chain links TRBV7-9 to TRBJ2-2, with D maybe TRBD2 (6 bases). CDR1 and CDR2 from the germline V gene are SEHNR and FQNEAQ (reference sequence). The CDR3 covers 17 residues. The CDR3 spells CASSPNGGGMNPGELFF. The CDR3 DNA reads as TGTGCCAGCAGCCCGAACGGCGGCGGGATGAACCCCGGGGAGCTGTTTTTT.

Concerning this clonotype itself: A read error may account for a junction end that differs from germline. The V call is TRBV29-1, the J call TRBJ1-3; D might be TRBD1 (5 bases). Germline CDR1 is SQVTM and CDR2 is ANQGSEA. This CDR3 comprises 13 residues. The CDR3 DNA sequence: TGCAGCGCCATAACAGGCTCTGGAGACACCATATATTTT. Protein sequence: CSAITGSGDTIYF.

CDR3 protein: CASSSPRGSAGETQYF. The CDR3 nucleotides are TGTGCCAGCAGTTCCCCTCGGGGTAGCGCTGGGGAGACCCAGTACTTC. The genes are TRBV27 and TRBJ2-5; weak D call: TRBD2 (5 bases). CDR3 length: 16 residues. V gave up 4 bases and J gave up 5 bases, with 20 bases separating them. The germline V gene encodes CDR1 MNHEY and CDR2 SMNVEV (reference sequence).

This clonotype has just a few counts. The gene calls are TRBV30 and TRBJ2-3; D might be TRBD1 (5 bases). V lost 0 bases to trimming and J lost 3 bases, with 7 bases between them. CDR3 size: 13 residues. Germline CDR1 is GTSNPN and CDR2 is SVGIG (reference sequence). The CDR3 here is CAWSVQGTDTQYF. CDR3 in DNA: TGTGCCTGGAGTGTCCAGGGTACAGATACGCAGTATTTT. The entire variable domain, with the rest obtained from reference TRBV30 and TRBJ2-3, is as follows: SQTIHQWPATLVQPVGSPLSLECTVEGTSNPNLYWYRQAAGRGLQLLFYSVGIGQISSEVPQNLSASRPQDRQFILSSKKLLLSDSGFYLCAWSVQGTDTQYFGPGTRLTVL.

The J gene is TRBJ2-5, the V gene TRBV27; D is unclear. Germline V lookup: CDR1 MNHEY, CDR2 SMNVEV (reference sequence). This CDR3 contains 13 residues. V was clipped by 6 bases and J by 6 bases, with 14 bases between them. CDR3 sequence reads: CASSTREVKTQYF. Written as DNA, the CDR3 is TGTGCCAGCAGCACAAGGGAAGTAAAGACCCAGTACTTC.

To note about this clonotype: A much larger clonotype is one base distant, so this may be a read error. The chain is built from TRBV5-1 and TRBJ2-2; 10 bases line up with TRBD1. This CDR3 is built from 17 residues. Trimming cost V 0 bases and J 7 bases; bases outside gene matches: 9. Germline V gene data show CDR1 as SGHRS and CDR2 as YFSETQ. CDR3 in DNA: TGCGCCAGCAGCTTGGCCGGGACAGGGGTAATTGGCGGGGAGCTGTTTTTT. Residues: CASSLAGTGVIGGELFF.

The chain employs TRBV10-3 and TRBJ1-2; the D is unclear. Germline CDR1 and CDR2: ENHRY and SYGVKD. V dropped 0 bases and J dropped 6 bases, with 2 bases sitting between them. CDR3 length: 11 amino acids. CDR3 amino acids: CAISESDGYTF. The CDR3 DNA reads TGTGCCATCAGTGAGTCCGATGGCTACACCTTC.

This rearrangement joins TRBV4-1 to TRBJ1-5; D is perhaps TRBD1 (6 bases). V was cut by 1 base and J by 3 bases, with 13 bases left in between. Looked up from germline, CDR1 is MGHRA and CDR2 is YSYEKL. The CDR3 spans 16 residues. The CDR3, as DNA: TGCGCCAGCAGCCAAGCCAGCGGGACATACAATCAGCCCCAGCATTTT. It specifies CASSQASGTYNQPQHF.

A note on this clonotype: At one end, the junction sequence differs from germline, possibly due to a read error. The V and J genes are TRBV29-1 and TRBJ2-5, with a weak D call TRBD1 (6 bases). Germline-derived CDR1 and CDR2 are SQVTM and ANQGSEA. The CDR3 is 12 residues long. The CDR3 DNA reads TGCGGCGTTAGTCAGGGGCGAGAGACCCAGTACTTC. Encoded protein: CGVSQGRETQYF.

For this clonotype: At one of its ends the junction is not consistent with the germline gene, which may arise from a read error. The V call is TRBV27, the J call TRBJ2-5; the match to TRBD2 covers 16 bases. The J call may be faulty, since TRBJ2-7 better matches the DNA end. The CDR3 covers 17 residues. The germline CDR1 and CDR2 sequences are MNHEY and SMNVEV (reference sequence). The CDR3 loop is CVSSLGTSGRDPYEQYF. The DNA of the CDR3 is TGTGTCAGCAGTCTAGGGACTAGCGGGAGGGACCCCTACGAGCAGTACTTC.